These 10 T cell receptor beta chains originate from one sample sequenced in a study of shared clonotypes between healthy human individuals. Naive CD8 cells were CD45RO-negative, positively selected for CCR7, excluding terminally differentiated effector memory CD45RA+ cells. Only in-frame clones appear in the TCRdb table, and some are missing; sequencing was by immunoSEQ multiplex PCR. The sample has around 2,000,000 clones, about 95% seen once. The sequencing sample was made of naive CD8+ T cells sorted from blood. The receptors were sampled from a man younger than 35 in good health.

The rearrangement links TRBV30 to TRBJ1-6, with TRBD1 matching over 8 bases. Germline V gene lookup returns CDR1 GTSNPN and CDR2 SVGIG (reference sequence). V dropped 0 bases and J dropped 9; count of bases not matched to a gene: 4. The CDR3 extends over 14 amino acids. The CDR3 DNA reads as TGTGCCTGGAGTGTTGCAGGGGGCGGTTCACCCCTCCACTTT. Protein product: CAWSVAGGGSPLHF.

The chain has TRBV4-3 and TRBJ2-1, with a weak D call TRBD1 (5 bases). V dropped 3 bases and J dropped 8 bases, with 14 bases sitting between them. The CDR3 has 14 amino acids. Germline CDR1 and CDR2: LGHNA and YSLEER. CDR3 coding DNA: TGCGCCAGCAGCCAGAACGCCCTCAGGGATGAGCAGTTCTTC. It translates to CASSQNALRDEQFF.

The CDR3 is CASSFGLSSYEQYF. CDR3 coding DNA: TGTGCCAGTAGTTTCGGACTGAGCTCCTACGAGCAGTACTTC. The J gene is TRBJ2-7, the V gene TRBV19, with TRBD2 as a possible D gene (5 bases). CDR3 length: 14 amino acids. V was clipped by 5 bases and J by 0 bases, with 11 bases between them. Germline-derived CDR1 and CDR2 are LNHDA and SQIVND (reference sequence).

The rearrangement joins TRBV6-1 to TRBJ2-3, with 9 bases aligning to TRBD2. CDR1 and CDR2 (germline): MNHNS, SASEGT. The J segment lost 7 bases and the V segment lost 0 bases, leaving 11 bases of the junction unmatched. The CDR3 contains 17 residues. This chain's CDR3 is CASSEAIRSGGTNTQYF. The CDR3, as DNA: TGTGCCAGCAGTGAAGCGATTCGGAGCGGGGGGACGAATACGCAGTATTTT.

The count of this clone is one. The J gene is TRBJ2-7, the V gene TRBV9, with D possibly being TRBD2 (5 bases). V gave up 4 bases and J gave up 4 bases, with 18 bases separating them. The germline CDR1 and CDR2 sequences are SGDLS and YYNGEE. The CDR3 has 15 amino acids. This chain's CDR3 is CASSPLGGSGYEQYF. The CDR3 coding sequence is TGTGCCAGCAGCCCACTAGGTGGTTCGGGTTACGAGCAGTACTTC.

The genes are TRBV5-6 and TRBJ2-7; TRBD2 aligns across 8 bases. V lost 1 base, J lost 3 bases, and 0 bases stayed unmatched. This CDR3 spans 13 amino acids. Germline values: CDR1 SGHDT, CDR2 YYEEEE. The CDR3 nucleotides are TGTGCCAGCAGCTTGCGGGGGGGCTACGAGCAGTACTTC. Protein product: CASSLRGGYEQYF.

The J gene is TRBJ2-7, the V gene TRBV19; possible D gene TRBD1, 5 bases. The CDR3 loop spans 14 amino acids. The V gene lost 3 bases and the J gene lost 3 bases, with 12 bases spanning the gap. Germline V gene sequence: CDR1 LNHDA, CDR2 SQIVND (reference sequence). The CDR3 DNA follows: TGTGCCAGTAGTATGGGTAAGGGGTACTACGAGCAGTACTTC. The encoded protein is CASSMGKGYYEQYF.

The chain combines TRBV5-1 with TRBJ2-7; D tentatively fits TRBD1 or TRBD2 (6 bases each). The CDR3 is 16 residues long. Trimming pared 2 bases from V and 5 bases from J, leaving 20 bases between. Germline CDR1 is SGHRS and CDR2 is YFSETQ. The CDR3 nucleotides are TGCGCCAGCAGCTTACTTCCGGCGGAGGGGGTCCACGAGCAGTACTTC. As protein: CASSLLPAEGVHEQYF.

Regarding this clone: This specimen includes other DNA sequences encoding the same CDR3. The genes are TRBV5-1 and TRBJ2-6; D is unclear. Germline V gene lookup returns CDR1 SGHRS and CDR2 YFSETQ. The CDR3 has 15 residues. Trimming took 0 bases from V and 1 from J, leaving 5 bases between them. The CDR3 spells CASSLAGSGANVLTF. DNA of the CDR3: TGCGCCAGCAGCTTGGCAGGTTCTGGGGCCAACGTCCTGACTTTC.

J is TRBJ2-2 and V is TRBV10-2, with 13 bases lining up with TRBD2. CDR3 length: 16 residues. Unmatched junction bases numbered 11, after V lost 6 bases and J lost 10 bases. Per the germline V gene, CDR1 is WSHSY and CDR2 is SAAADI. The CDR3 bases are TGCGCCAGCAGCCCTGGACTAGCGGGAGATCGTGCGGAGCTGTTTTTT. It is translated as CASSPGLAGDRAELFF.